This T cell receptor beta chain appears in the sequencing data of a study of Ad26.COV2.S vaccination and SARS-CoV-2 variants (dated by TCRdb to the early 2020s). In terms of the full investigation: Vaccine-arm donors were drawn from COV1001, a multicentre, randomized, double-blind, placebo-controlled phase I-IIa trial of Ad26.COV2.S in healthy adults. Investigators did not know the trial group allocation while performing experiments and assessing outcomes. Participants in the trial were split at random into five groups of five each, receiving low-dose or high-dose Ad26.COV2.S once or twice, or else placebo on both occasions. The TCR-sequenced set comprised approximately 32 samples: about 19 Ad26.COV2.S vaccine recipients, 5 placebo recipients and 8 SARS-CoV-2 convalescent individuals. Ad26.COV2.S was administered intramuscularly at 5 x 10^10 or 1 x 10^11 viral particles, either as a single shot or as two shots given 56 days apart. TCRbeta repertoire sequencing was used to assess the specificity and breadth of SARS-CoV-2-reactive T cell receptors after Ad26.COV2.S vaccination.

The treatment or condition label, read with the paper, signifies: 15 to 20 received Ad26.COV2.S at low or high dose, single or two shots; several received placebo; per-sample allocation not given. For vaccine and placebo recipients, the sequenced repertoires came from samples collected on day 63 after the first injection. In Cohort 1b, around 23 adults aged 18-55 years were enrolled at a single site in Boston, USA, between 29 July and 7 August 2020. Ad26.COV2.S was a replication-incompetent adenovirus type 26 vector expressing a prefusion-stabilized SARS-CoV-2 spike protein from the original Wuhan strain. The immunoSEQ Assay was used to sequence TCRbeta CDR3 regions. After extraction, genomic DNA underwent amplification by bias-controlled multiplex PCR, followed by high-throughput sequencing. The authors' analysis ran thus. To quantify the absolute abundance of every unique TCRbeta CDR3 region, sequences were collapsed and filtered. T cell fraction was estimated by normalizing TCRbeta template counts to usable DNA, with usable DNA measured through amplification of reference genes found in all nucleated cells. Repertoire TCRs were annotated as SARS-CoV-2-specific by exact matching of V gene, CDR3 amino acid sequence and J gene to a known reactive TCR set. The reference SARS-CoV-2 TCR set was obtained from MIRA and was filtered for enrichment in COVID-19-positive ImmuneCODE repertoires, whereby public or cross-reactive TCRs were removed. Drawing on the MIRA antigens, annotated TCRs were analysed further at the level of specific ORF or position within ORF. Depth was the summed frequency of annotated unique rearrangements, while breadth was defined as annotated unique rearrangements over total unique productive rearrangements. TCR breadth was compared between groups using two-sided Wilcoxon rank-sum tests. TCRdb provides this immuneACCESS table in a form limited to in-frame rearrangements. Some clones are lacking; in checked studies, under half of them reflect an unresolved V gene, and why the rest are absent is not known. D and trimming were read from the DNA, whereas the V and J calls and clone size are those reported in that table. The sample records over 350,000 clones, more than 85% of which are singletons. The ten largest account for more than 3% of the sample.

The study at large found these results: Substantial breadth of spike-specific CD8+ and CD4+ T cell responses was reported after vaccination. Spike-specific TCR breadth was higher in Ad26.COV2.S recipients than in placebo recipients (P = 0.0014). Non-spike TCR breadth was comparable between vaccine and placebo recipients, consistent with the vaccine containing only spike. The study was not powered for comparison of responses between vaccine doses or regimens. According to the authors, total T cell responses may have been underestimated by the TCR breadth and depth analyses.

Regarding this clone: The antigen it binds to is not known. No much larger clone exists at a distance of one base, and base qualities are not known.

The CDR1 and CDR2 encoded by the germline V gene (reference sequence) are MNHEY and SMNVEV. Including cysteine and phenylalanine, the CDR3 has 14 amino acids. The DNA shown is the 42-base CDR3, in frame from base 1. Germline trimming amounts to 2 bases on V and 6 bases on J, with 2 as the count of junction bases outside the gene matches. The V and J genes are TRBV27 and TRBJ2-2, with 8 middle bases fitting TRBD1. This sample comprised peripheral blood, obtained in a trial of Ad26.COV2.S vaccine versus placebo. The source of this sequence is a person aged 18-65 years who received the Ad26.COV2.S COVID-19 vaccine or a placebo. The sequence in DNA is TGTGCCAGCAGTTTAGACAGGGGATCCGGGGAGCTGTTTTTT. It is translated as CASSLDRGSGELFF.